The clone carrying this T cell receptor (beta chain) was seen just once. These data come from a study of blood T cell repertoires in COVID-19. Some clones are missing from TCRdb's copy, which holds only in-frame ones; the method was immunoSEQ multiplex PCR. The sample lists over 200,000 clones, 75% to 85% seen once, with roughly 1.2% in the top ten. The CDR3 covers 15 residues. Germline V gene lookup returns CDR1 SGHNT and CDR2 YYREEE (reference sequence). V lost 2 bases and J lost 3; bases outside the gene matches: 5. This TCR was recovered from a woman aged 25 to 39 with COVID-19, enrolled during active disease. The rearrangement links TRBV5-4 to TRBJ2-5; TRBD2 agrees at 9 bases. Sample: peripheral blood. The CDR3 loop is CASSFTREGEETQYF. The CDR3 DNA sequence: TGTGCCAGCAGCTTTACGCGGGAGGGGGAAGAGACCCAGTACTTC. The full variable domain, with the rest looked up from reference TRBV5-4 and TRBJ2-5, is ETGVTQSPTHLIKTRGQQVTLRCSSQSGHNTVSWYQQALGQGPQFIFQYYREEENGRGNFPPRFSGLQFPNYSSELNVNALELDDSALYLCASSFTREGEETQYFGPGTRLLVL.